Following are 10 T cell receptor beta chains from one sample sequenced in a study of HIV-infected patients and healthy controls. MiXCR, applied by TCRdb to the 5' RACE reads, yields one record per CDR3 protein. The table includes about 18,000 distinct CDR3 sequences, approximately 18% detected once. What was sequenced was CD8+ T cells from blood. The receptors originated from a human donor in good health.

V and J are TRBV7-9 and TRBJ2-5; the D gene is possibly TRBD1 (6 bases). The CDR3 sequence is 16 residues long. Germline V gene lookup returns CDR1 SEHNR and CDR2 FQNEAQ (reference sequence). V lost 5 bases and J lost 8, with 24 bases in between. In DNA, the CDR3 is TGTGCCAGCAGCCCGGCCACGGCGACAGGTGGCATTACCCAGTACTTC. Translation gives CASSPATATGGITQYF. The variable domain in full, completed from reference TRBV7-9 and TRBJ2-5, reads DTGVSQNPRHKITKRGQNVTFRCDPISEHNRLYWYRQTLGQGPEFLTYFQNEAQLEKSRLLSDRFSAERPKGSFSTLEIQRTEQGDSAMYLCASSPATATGGITQYFGPGTRLLVL.

Details on this clonotype: Germline is not matched at one junction end, which may reflect a read error. The V gene is TRBV7-7, the J gene TRBJ2-7; D uncertain. CDR3 length: 13 residues. Germline CDR1 SSHAT, CDR2 FNYEAQ (reference sequence). The CDR3 protein is CASSLAPAYEQYF. The CDR3 DNA sequence: TGTGCTAGCAGCTTAGCCCCGGCTTACGAGCAGTACTTC.

The genes are TRBV5-5 and TRBJ2-1; no reliable D call. CDR1 is SGHKS, CDR2 YYEKEE, per germline (reference sequence). The CDR3 loop spans 12 amino acids. The V end was cut by 1 base, the J end by 5 bases, with 4 bases between. The CDR3 loop is CASSLYDNEQFF. The CDR3 nucleotides are TGTGCCAGCAGCTTGTACGACAATGAGCAGTTCTTC.

This clonotype is labeled medium-sized. This chain links TRBV14 with TRBJ1-5; no clear D. CDR1 and CDR2 (germline): SGHDN, FVKESK. Trimming pared 2 bases from V and 6 bases from J, leaving 14 bases between. The CDR3 runs to 15 residues. The CDR3: CASSQQTPDRQPQHF. CDR3 nucleotides: TGTGCCAGCAGCCAACAGACGCCAGATCGTCAGCCCCAGCATTTT. The complete variable domain, with remaining parts taken from reference TRBV14 and TRBJ1-5, reads EAGVTQFPSHSVIEKGQTVTLRCDPISGHDNLYWYRRVMGKEIKFLLHFVKESKQDESGMPNNRFLAERTGGTYSTLKVQPAELEDSGVYFCASSQQTPDRQPQHFGDGTRLSIL.

In this sample, this clonotype turned up many times. The rearrangement uses TRBV10-3 and TRBJ2-7, with D hard to call. The length of the CDR3 is 14 residues. Germline-derived CDR1 and CDR2 are ENHRY and SYGVKD. The V and J ends lost 3 bases and 0 bases respectively, with 9 bases between them. The CDR3 DNA reads TGTGCCATCAGTGAACTATATAGCTCCTACGAGCAGTACTTC. This translates into CAISELYSSYEQYF.

This clonotype came up many times. The chain employs TRBV9 and TRBJ1-4; 9 bases are shared with TRBD1. The CDR3 runs 16 residues. CDR1 is SGDLS and CDR2 is YYNGEE in the germline V gene. V shed 4 bases and J 5 bases; nucleotides not matched to a gene: 9. The CDR3 region has the DNA TGTGCCAGCAGCCCAAACCACAGGGGGCTGAATGAAAAACTGTTTTTT. Amino acids: CASSPNHRGLNEKLFF.

Only a few counts were recorded for this clonotype. The chain couples TRBV7-9 to TRBJ2-7; D may be TRBD2 (6 bases). Germline values: CDR1 SEHNR, CDR2 FQNEAQ (reference sequence). The germline V and J ends were trimmed by 4 bases and 6 bases, with 10 bases remaining between them. The CDR3 runs to 12 residues. This chain's CDR3 is CASSYGTGEQYF. The DNA of the CDR3 is TGTGCCAGCAGCTACGGGACTGGCGAGCAGTACTTC.

The sample holds a few counts of this clonotype. The chain employs TRBV6-5 and TRBJ2-2; D gene unclear. CDR1 and CDR2 from the germline V gene are MNHEY and SVGAGI. The CDR3 is 13 residues long. V shed 1 base and J shed 4 bases, with 4 bases lying between them. The CDR3 bases are TGTGCCAGCAGTTACTGGGGCACCGGGGAGCTGTTTTTT. Its translation: CASSYWGTGELFF.

This clonotype was found many times. The genes are TRBV9 and TRBJ2-7, with 8 bases lining up with TRBD1. Germline V CDR1 and CDR2: SGDLS, YYNGEE. The CDR3 loop spans 14 amino acids. V gave up 4 bases and J gave up 3 bases; unmatched junction bases: 6. The CDR3 nucleotides read TGTGCCAGCAGCCCCCGGGACAGGAGCTACGAGCAGTACTTC. Its protein is CASSPRDRSYEQYF.

This clonotype was detected many times. The V gene is TRBV3-1, the J gene TRBJ2-1; TRBD2 agrees at 8 bases. J was trimmed by 7 bases and V by 4 bases; bases with no gene match: 12. CDR1 LGHDT and CDR2 YNNKEL come from the germline V gene (reference sequence). There are 16 residues in the CDR3. CDR3 sequence: CASSPAGTRRYNEQFF. The CDR3 nucleotides read TGTGCCAGCAGCCCTGCCGGGACTAGGAGGTATAATGAGCAGTTCTTC.